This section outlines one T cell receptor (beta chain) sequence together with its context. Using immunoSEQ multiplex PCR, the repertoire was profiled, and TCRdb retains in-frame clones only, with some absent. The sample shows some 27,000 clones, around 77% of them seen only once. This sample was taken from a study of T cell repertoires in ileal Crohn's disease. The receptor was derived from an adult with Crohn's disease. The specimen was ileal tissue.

The CDR3 DNA reads TGCGCCAGCAGCGCGACAGGCGACACTGAAGCTTTCTTT. Encoded protein: CASSATGDTEAFF. This rearrangement joins TRBV5-1 to TRBJ1-1; tentatively, D is TRBD1 (6 bases). The germline V gene has CDR1 SGHRS and CDR2 YFSETQ. The CDR3 has 13 amino acids. The V end was cut by 4 bases, the J end by 3 bases, with 10 bases between.